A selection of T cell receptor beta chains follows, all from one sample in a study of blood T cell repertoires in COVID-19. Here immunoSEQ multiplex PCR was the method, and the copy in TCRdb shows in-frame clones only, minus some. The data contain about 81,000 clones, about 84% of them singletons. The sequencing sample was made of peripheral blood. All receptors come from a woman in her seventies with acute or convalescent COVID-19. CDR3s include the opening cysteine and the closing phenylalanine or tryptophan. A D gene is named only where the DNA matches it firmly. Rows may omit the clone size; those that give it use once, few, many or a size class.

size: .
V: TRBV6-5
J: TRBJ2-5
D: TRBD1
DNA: TGTGCCAGCAGCCAGGGGGCGTGGGAGACCCAGTACTTC
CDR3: CASSQGAWETQYF

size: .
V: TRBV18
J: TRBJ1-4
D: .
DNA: TGTGCCAGCTCACCATCACCCCCAGGCTCAACTAATGAAAAACTGTTTTTT
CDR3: CASSPSPPGSTNEKLFF

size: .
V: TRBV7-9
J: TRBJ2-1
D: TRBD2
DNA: TGTGCCAGCAGCTTAGCTAGCGGGAGGAACAATGAGCAGTTCTTC
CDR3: CASSLASGRNNEQFF

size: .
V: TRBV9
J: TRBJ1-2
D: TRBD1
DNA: TGTGCCAGCAGCCTACAAGGGACAGGCGGTTTCTATGGCTACACCTTC
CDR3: CASSLQGTGGFYGYTF

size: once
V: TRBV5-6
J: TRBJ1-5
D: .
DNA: TGTGCCAGCAGCTTCAGGGCCGGCAATCAGCCCCAGCATTTT
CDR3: CASSFRAGNQPQHF

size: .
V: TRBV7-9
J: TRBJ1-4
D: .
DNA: TGTGCCAGCAGCCGGGGCGGGGGTGAAAAACTGTTTTTT
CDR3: CASSRGGGEKLFF

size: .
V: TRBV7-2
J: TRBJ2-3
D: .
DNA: TGTGCCAGCAGCTCTAATGTAGGCACAGATACGCAGTATTTT
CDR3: CASSSNVGTDTQYF

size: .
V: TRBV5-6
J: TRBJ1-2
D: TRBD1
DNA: TGTGCCAGCAGCGGCTCACAGGGGGCTGGCTATGGCTACACCTTC
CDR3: CASSGSQGAGYGYTF

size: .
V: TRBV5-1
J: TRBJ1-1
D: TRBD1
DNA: TGCGCCAGCAGCCCCCAGACAGGGGCAGGGAACACTGAAGCTTTCTTT
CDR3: CASSPQTGAGNTEAFF

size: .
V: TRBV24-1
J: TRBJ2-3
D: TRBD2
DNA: TGTGCCACCAGTGATCCGGGGACTAGCGGGACCACAGATACGCAGTATTTT
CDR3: CATSDPGTSGTTDTQYF

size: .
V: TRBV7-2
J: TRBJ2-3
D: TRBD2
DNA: TGTGCCAGCAGCTTAGGCTTTCCGGGGGGGCCTCCCACAGATACGCAGTATTTT
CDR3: CASSLGFPGGPPTDTQYF

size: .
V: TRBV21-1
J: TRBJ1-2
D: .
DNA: TGTGCCAGCAGCTCCCAGGACAGGGTCACCTATGGCTACACCTTC
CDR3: CASSSQDRVTYGYTF

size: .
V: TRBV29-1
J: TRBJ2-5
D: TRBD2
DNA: TGCAGCGTAGGGACTTCTAGCGGGAGTAGTGAGACCCAGTACTTC
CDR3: CSVGTSSGSSETQYF

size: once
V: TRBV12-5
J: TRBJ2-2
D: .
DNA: TGTGCTAGTGGTTTGGGACTCATGACCGGGGAGCTGTTTTTT
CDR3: CASGLGLMTGELFF

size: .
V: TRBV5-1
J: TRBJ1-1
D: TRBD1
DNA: TGCGCCAGCAGCTTGTCCCGACAGGGGGCGGCCACTGAAGCTTTCTTT
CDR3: CASSLSRQGAATEAFF

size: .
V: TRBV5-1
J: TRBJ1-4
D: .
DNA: TGCGCCAGCAGCTTGGGACAGGAAAATGAAAAACTGTTTTTT
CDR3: CASSLGQENEKLFF

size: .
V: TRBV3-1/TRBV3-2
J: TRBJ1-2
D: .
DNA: TGTGCCAGCAGCCAAGATCAGGGATACTATGGCTACACCTTC
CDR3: CASSQDQGYYGYTF

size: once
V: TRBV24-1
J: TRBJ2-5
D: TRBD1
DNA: TGTGCCACCAGTGATTTGGGGGGGACAGGGGTGAGAGAGACCCAGTACTTC
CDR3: CATSDLGGTGVRETQYF

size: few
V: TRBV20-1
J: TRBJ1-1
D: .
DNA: TGCAGTGCTAGTACAGCCCACGGGGGTAAATACACTGAAGCTTTCTTT
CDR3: CSASTAHGGKYTEAFF

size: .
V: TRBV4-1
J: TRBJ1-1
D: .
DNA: TGCGCCAGCAGCCAAGAGGGGGCGAACACTGAAGCTTTCTTT
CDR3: CASSQEGANTEAFF

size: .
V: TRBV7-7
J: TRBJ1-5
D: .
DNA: TGTGCCAGCAGCTTAGCCCAGAATCAGCCCCAGCATTTT
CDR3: CASSLAQNQPQHF

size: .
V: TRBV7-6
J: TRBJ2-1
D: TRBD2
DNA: TGTGCCAGCAGCTCCGGGCGGCGGGAGGGCTATGAGCAGTTCTTC
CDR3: CASSSGRREGYEQFF

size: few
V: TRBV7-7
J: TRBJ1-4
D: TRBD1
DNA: TGTGCCAGCGGCACAGGGGAAGCAACTAATGAAAAACTGTTTTTT
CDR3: CASGTGEATNEKLFF

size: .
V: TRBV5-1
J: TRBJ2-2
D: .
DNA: TGCGCCAGCAGCCCCCCGACTGCGAACACCGGGGAGCTGTTTTTT
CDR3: CASSPPTANTGELFF

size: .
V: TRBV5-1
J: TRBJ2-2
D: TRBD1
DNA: TGCGCCAGCAGCTTGGCCCGGGACAGGGGGACCGGGGAGCTGTTTTTT
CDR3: CASSLARDRGTGELFF

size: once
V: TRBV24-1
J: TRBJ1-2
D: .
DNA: TGTGCCACCAGTGGAACGGGGGTCCGCTATGGCTACACCTTC
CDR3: CATSGTGVRYGYTF

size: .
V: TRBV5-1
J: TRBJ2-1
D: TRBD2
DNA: TGCGCCAGCAGCTTGGCCCCACTAGCGGGAACTTCCCTCTCCTACAATGAGCAGTTCTTC
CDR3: CASSLAPLAGTSLSYNEQFF

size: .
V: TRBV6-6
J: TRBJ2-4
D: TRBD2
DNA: TGTGCCAGCAGTACCCATAGCGGGGGGGGGTACGGCATTCAGTACTTC
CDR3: CASSTHSGGGYGIQYF

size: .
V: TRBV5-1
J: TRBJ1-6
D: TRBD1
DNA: TGCGCCAGCAGCCTAACAGGGGCAACTTCACCCCTCCACTTT
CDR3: CASSLTGATSPLHF

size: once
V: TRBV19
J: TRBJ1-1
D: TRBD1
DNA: TGTGCCAGTATCCGACAGGGCAACACTGAAGCTTTCTTT
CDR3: CASIRQGNTEAFF

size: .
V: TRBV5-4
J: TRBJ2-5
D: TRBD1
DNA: TGTGCCAGCAGGGGACAGATCCAAGAGACCCAGTACTTC
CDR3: CASRGQIQETQYF

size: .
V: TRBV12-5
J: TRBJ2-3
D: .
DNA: TGTGCTAGTGGCACTGACTGGACAGTCATCACAGATACGCAGTATTTT
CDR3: CASGTDWTVITDTQYF

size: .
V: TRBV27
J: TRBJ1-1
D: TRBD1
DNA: TGTGCCAGCAGTTACGGGACAGCGAACACTGAAGCTTTCTTT
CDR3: CASSYGTANTEAFF

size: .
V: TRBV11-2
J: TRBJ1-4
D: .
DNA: TGTGCCAGCAGCCTGGGCAGCCCTGCAACTAATGAAAAACTGTTTTTT
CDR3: CASSLGSPATNEKLFF

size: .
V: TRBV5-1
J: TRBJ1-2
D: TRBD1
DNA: TGCGCCAGCTCATCAACCGGGACAGGGAACTATGGCTACACCTTC
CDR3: CASSSTGTGNYGYTF

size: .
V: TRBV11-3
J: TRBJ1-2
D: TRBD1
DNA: TGTGCCAGCAGCCTGCGAACAGGGGCTAACTATGGCTACACCTTC
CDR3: CASSLRTGANYGYTF

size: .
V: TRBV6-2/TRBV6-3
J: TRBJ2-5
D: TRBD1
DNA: TGTGCCAGCAGTTACGACAGGGGACAAGAGACCCAGTACTTC
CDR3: CASSYDRGQETQYF

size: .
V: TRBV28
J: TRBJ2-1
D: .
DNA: TGTGCCAGCAGTTTATTTACAGGGAATGAGCAGTTCTTC
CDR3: CASSLFTGNEQFF

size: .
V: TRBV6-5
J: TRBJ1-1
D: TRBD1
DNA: TGTGCCAGCAGCCCCTGGGACAGGGAAGCTTTCTTT
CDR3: CASSPWDREAFF

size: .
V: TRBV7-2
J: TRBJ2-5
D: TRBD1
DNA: TGTGCCAGCAGCTTAGATACAGGGGGTCGGGGAGAGACCCAGTACTTC
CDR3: CASSLDTGGRGETQYF

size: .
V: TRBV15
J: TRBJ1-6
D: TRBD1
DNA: TGTGCCACCAGCAGAGAGGAGGGACAGCCCTCACTACCCCTCCACTTT
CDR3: CATSREEGQPSLPLHF

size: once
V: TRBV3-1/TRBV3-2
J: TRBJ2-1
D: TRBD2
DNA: TGTGCCAGCAGCCTCGGGGGGGGAACTTACAATGAGCAGTTCTTC
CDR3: CASSLGGGTYNEQFF

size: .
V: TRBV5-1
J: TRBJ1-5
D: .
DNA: TGCGCCAGCAGCTTGGCCGCGGGGTCAAATCAGCCCCAGCATTTT
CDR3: CASSLAAGSNQPQHF

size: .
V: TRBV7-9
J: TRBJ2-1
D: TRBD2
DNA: TGTGCCAGCAGCTTCCCACTAGCGCCAGGCTCCTACAATGAGCAGTTCTTC
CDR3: CASSFPLAPGSYNEQFF

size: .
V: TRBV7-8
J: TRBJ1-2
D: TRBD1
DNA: TGTGCCAGCAGCCCGCGGACAGGAGACTTGTATGGCTACACCTTC
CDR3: CASSPRTGDLYGYTF

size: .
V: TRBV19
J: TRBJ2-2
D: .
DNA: TGTGCCAGTAGTATGGGGGGTTGGTGGCAGACAGAGGTGGACACCGGGGAGCTGTTTTTT
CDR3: CASSMGGWWQTEVDTGELFF

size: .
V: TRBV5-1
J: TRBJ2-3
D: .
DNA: TGCGCCAGCAGCTTGGCTGTCCTCACAGATACGCAGTATTTT
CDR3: CASSLAVLTDTQYF

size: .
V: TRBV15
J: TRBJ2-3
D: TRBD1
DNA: TGTGCCACCAGCAGGGACAGGGGGCCCGCAGATACGCAGTATTTT
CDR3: CATSRDRGPADTQYF

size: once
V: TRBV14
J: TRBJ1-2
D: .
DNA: TGTGCCAGCAGCCAAACTCCGTATGGCTACACCTTC
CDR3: CASSQTPYGYTF

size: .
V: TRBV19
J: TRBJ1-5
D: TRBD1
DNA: TGTGCCAGTAGTATTGATCGGGACAGGGTGGGGGATAGCAATCAGCCCCAGCATTTT
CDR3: CASSIDRDRVGDSNQPQHF

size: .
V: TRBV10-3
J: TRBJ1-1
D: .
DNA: TGTGCCATCAGCACCCGGGGAGAGGGCACTGAAGCTTTCTTT
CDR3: CAISTRGEGTEAFF

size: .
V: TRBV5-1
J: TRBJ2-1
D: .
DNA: TGCGCCAGCAGCCCTGGGGGGGCAGGGGCCTACAATGAGCAGTTCTTC
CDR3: CASSPGGAGAYNEQFF

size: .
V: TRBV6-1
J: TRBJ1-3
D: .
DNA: TGTGCCAGCAGTGAACGGGGGGGAGGAGTAAACACCATATATTTT
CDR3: CASSERGGGVNTIYF